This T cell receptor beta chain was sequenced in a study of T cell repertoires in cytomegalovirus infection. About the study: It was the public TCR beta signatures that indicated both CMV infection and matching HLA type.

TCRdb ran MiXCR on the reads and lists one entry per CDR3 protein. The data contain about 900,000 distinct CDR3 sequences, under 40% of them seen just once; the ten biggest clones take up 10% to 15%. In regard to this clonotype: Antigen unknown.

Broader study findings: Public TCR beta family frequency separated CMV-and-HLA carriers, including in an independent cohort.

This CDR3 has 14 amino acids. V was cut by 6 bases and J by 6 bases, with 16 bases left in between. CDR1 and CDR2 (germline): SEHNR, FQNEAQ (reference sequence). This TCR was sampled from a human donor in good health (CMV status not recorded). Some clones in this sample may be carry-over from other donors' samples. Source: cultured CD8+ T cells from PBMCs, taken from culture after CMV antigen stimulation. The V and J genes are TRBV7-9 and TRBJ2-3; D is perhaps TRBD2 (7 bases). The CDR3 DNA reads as TGTGCCAGCAGACAAACGGGGGGCGTGGATACGCAGTATTTT. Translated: CASRQTGGVDTQYF. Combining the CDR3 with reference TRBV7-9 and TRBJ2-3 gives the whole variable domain DTGVSQNPRHKITKRGQNVTFRCDPISEHNRLYWYRQTLGQGPEFLTYFQNEAQLEKSRLLSDRFSAERPKGSFSTLEIQRTEQGDSAMYLCASRQTGGVDTQYFGPGTRLTVL.